This T cell receptor beta chain stems from a study of post-analysis software for immune sequencing data. Study outcomes and limitations: There was significantly lower normalized Chao1 diversity in multiple sclerosis patients than in controls. TRBV segments more frequent in patients than in controls numbered about five and included TRBV5-6, TRBV5-1 and TRBV20-1.

V gave up 4 bases and J gave up 1 base; unmatched junction bases: 10. CDR1 is SGHDT, CDR2 YYEEEE, per germline. This CDR3 comprises 17 residues. A remark on this clonotype: The antigen is not known. This could be a read error, since a much larger clone is one nucleotide away.

TCR beta cDNA libraries had unique molecular identifiers. TCRdb ran MiXCR on the PCR reads and lists one entry per CDR3 protein. In the table there are hundreds of thousands of distinct CDR3 sequences, about 38% of which are singletons. J is TRBJ2-7 and V is TRBV5-6; 11 bases line up with TRBD1. The sample consisted of blood. This sequence was found in a girl aged 10 to 17 with multiple sclerosis. The chain's CDR3 is CASSGIPGQGVSYEQYF. The CDR3 nucleotides read TGTGCCAGCAGCGGAATACCGGGACAGGGGGTATCCTACGAGCAGTACTTC.